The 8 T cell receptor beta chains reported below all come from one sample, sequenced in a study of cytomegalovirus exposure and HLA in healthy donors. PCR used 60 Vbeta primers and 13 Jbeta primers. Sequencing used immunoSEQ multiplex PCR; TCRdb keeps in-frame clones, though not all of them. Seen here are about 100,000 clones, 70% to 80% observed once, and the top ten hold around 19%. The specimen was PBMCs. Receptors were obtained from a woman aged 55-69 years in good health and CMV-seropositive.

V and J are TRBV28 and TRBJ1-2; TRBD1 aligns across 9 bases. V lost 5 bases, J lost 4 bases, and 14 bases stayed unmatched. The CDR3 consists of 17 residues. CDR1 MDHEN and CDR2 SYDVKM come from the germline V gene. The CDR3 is CASSKVRDRARGYGYTF. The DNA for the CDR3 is TGTGCCAGCAGTAAGGTTCGGGACAGGGCGCGGGGCTATGGCTACACCTTC.

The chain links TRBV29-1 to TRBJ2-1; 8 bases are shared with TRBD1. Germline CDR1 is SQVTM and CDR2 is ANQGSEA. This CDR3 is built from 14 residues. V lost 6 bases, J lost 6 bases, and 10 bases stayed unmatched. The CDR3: CSVGTGGAGNEQFF. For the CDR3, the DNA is TGCAGCGTAGGAACAGGGGGAGCGGGCAATGAGCAGTTCTTC.

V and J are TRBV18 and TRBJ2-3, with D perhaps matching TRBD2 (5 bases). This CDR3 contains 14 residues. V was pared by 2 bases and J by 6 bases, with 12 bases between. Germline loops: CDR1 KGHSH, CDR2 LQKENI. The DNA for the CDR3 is TGTGCCAGCTCACCAGTACGAGGGTCGGATACGCAGTATTTT. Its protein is CASSPVRGSDTQYF. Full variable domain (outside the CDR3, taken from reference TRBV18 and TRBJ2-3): NAGVMQNPRHLVRRRGQEARLRCSPMKGHSHVYWYRQLPEEGLKFMVYLQKENIIDESGMPKERFSAEFPKEGPSILRIQQVVRGDSAAYFCASSPVRGSDTQYFGPGTRLTVL.

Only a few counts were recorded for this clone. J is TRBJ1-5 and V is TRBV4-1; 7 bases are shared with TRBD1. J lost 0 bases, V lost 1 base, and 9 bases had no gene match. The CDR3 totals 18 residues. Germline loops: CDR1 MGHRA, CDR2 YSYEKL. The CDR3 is CASSQVLDRAYSNQPQHF. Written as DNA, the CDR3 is TGCGCCAGCAGCCAAGTTCTCGACAGGGCATATAGCAATCAGCCCCAGCATTTT.

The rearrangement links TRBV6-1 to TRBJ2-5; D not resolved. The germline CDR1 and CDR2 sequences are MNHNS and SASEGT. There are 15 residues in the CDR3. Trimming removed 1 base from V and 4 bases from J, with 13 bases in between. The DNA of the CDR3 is TGTGCCAGCAGTGAAGGACTCGGGTTCGGAGAGACCCAGTACTTC. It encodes CASSEGLGFGETQYF.

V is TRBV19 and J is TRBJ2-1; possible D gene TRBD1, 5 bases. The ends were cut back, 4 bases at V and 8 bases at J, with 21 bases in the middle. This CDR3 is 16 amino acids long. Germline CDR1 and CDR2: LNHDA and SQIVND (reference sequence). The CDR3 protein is CASSTYSARGIDEQFF. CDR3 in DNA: TGTGCCAGTAGTACATATTCCGCAAGGGGTATCGATGAGCAGTTCTTC.

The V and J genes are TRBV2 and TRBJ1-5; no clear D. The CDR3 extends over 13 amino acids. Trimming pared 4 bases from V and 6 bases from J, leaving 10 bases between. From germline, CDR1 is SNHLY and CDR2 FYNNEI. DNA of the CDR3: TGTGCCAGCAGTGGGTCGCGGAGTCAGCCCCAGCATTTT. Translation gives CASSGSRSQPQHF.

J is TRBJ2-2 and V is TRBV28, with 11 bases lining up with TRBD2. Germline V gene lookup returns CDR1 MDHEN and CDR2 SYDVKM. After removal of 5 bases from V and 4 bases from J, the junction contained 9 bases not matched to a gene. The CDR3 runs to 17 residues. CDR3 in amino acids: CASSPTSGRSLTGELFF. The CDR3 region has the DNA TGTGCCAGCAGTCCAACTAGCGGGAGATCCCTCACCGGGGAGCTGTTTTTT.